This T cell receptor beta chain was sequenced for a study of blood T cell repertoires in COVID-19. At the level of the study: Samples taken during acute and convalescent COVID-19 were collected in the United States, Italy and Spain. PBMCs, B-cell-depleted T cells, or T cells were the source of the cDNA or gDNA that made up the material.

This clone showed up just a few times. Methods used by the authors: It was from reference gene primer amplification that nucleated cell counts were estimated. Profiling relied on immunoSEQ multiplex PCR, and the TCRdb table lists in-frame clones only, not all of them. That table furnishes V, J and clone size, whereas the DNA furnished D and trimming. The sample consists of 90,000 to 120,000 clones, roughly 72% of them appearing once. The sample consisted of peripheral blood. The receptor was isolated from a man of 80 years or more with acute or convalescent COVID-19.

The DNA of the CDR3 is TGTGCCACCAGCAGAGGGCTAGCGGACAACACCGGGGAGCTGTTTTTT. Protein sequence: CATSRGLADNTGELFF. The chain carries TRBV15 and TRBJ2-2, with 7 bases fitting TRBD2. This CDR3 spans 16 amino acids. Germline values: CDR1 LNHNV, CDR2 YYDKDF (reference sequence). V lost 1 base to trimming and J lost 2 bases; unmatched junction nucleotides: 4.